Detailed here is one T cell receptor (beta chain). As yet, its antigen is unknown. This entry belongs to a study of blood T cells in healthy people across ages. General study findings and limits: CMV infection status of these donors was not known. Diversity figures based on one million T cells were deemed too low. It was not possible, with unsorted PBMCs, to conclusively compare naive and antigen-experienced cells.

Germline V gives CDR1 KGHSH, CDR2 LQKENI. The CDR3 runs 16 residues. V lost 3 bases and J 4 bases, leaving 16 bases between the germline ends. Then a second PCR, running about 6 to 11 cycles, was carried out with a sample-barcoded 5' primer and a J-beta primer mix. Each CDR3 protein is one row after TCRdb ran MiXCR on the 5' RACE reads. The sample includes approximately 780,000 distinct CDR3 sequences, roughly 24% of them seen just once. The same sample was also studied in work on T cells of mothers and their children.

This chain uses TRBV18 with TRBJ2-4, with a tentative D call TRBD1 (5 bases). The sample taken for sequencing was blood. This clonotype was sampled from a boy younger than 18 in good health. The CDR3, as DNA: TGTGCCAGCTCACCTGCTTCACAGGCAACAAAAAACATTCAGTACTTC. Translation gives CASSPASQATKNIQYF.